Each of the 4 T cell receptor beta chains below was sequenced from the same sample in a study of cytomegalovirus exposure and HLA in healthy donors. 13 Jbeta primers and 60 Vbeta primers were used for the PCR. This table comes from immunoSEQ multiplex PCR, and its TCRdb copy is limited to in-frame clones, with some not included. The data show 100,000 to 150,000 clones, with roughly 80% seen just once and over 2.5% held by the top ten. Source material: PBMCs. The receptor set was obtained from a woman aged 45-59 years in good health and CMV-seronegative.

V and J are TRBV27 and TRBJ1-5; the match to TRBD1 covers 7 bases. Trimming removed 6 bases from V and 3 bases from J; junction bases left unmatched: 11. Germline CDR1 is MNHEY and CDR2 is SMNVEV (reference sequence). The CDR3 runs to 16 residues. In nucleotides, the CDR3 is TGTGCCAGCAGCCCAGACAGGGCCTATCCCAATCAGCCCCAGCATTTT. Protein product: CASSPDRAYPNQPQHF.

The rearrangement joins TRBV5-1 to TRBJ2-1, with 11 bases lining up with TRBD2. Unmatched junction bases numbered 21, after V lost 5 bases and J lost 8 bases. The germline V gene has CDR1 SGHRS and CDR2 YFSETQ. This CDR3 region has 19 residues. CDR3 sequence: CASSRRGTSGSTLGDEQFF. CDR3 nucleotide sequence: TGCGCCAGCAGTAGAAGAGGGACTAGCGGATCCACCTTAGGGGATGAGCAGTTCTTC.

J is TRBJ2-7 and V is TRBV27; tentatively, D is TRBD2 (7 bases). The CDR3 is 15 residues long. V lost 6 bases, J lost 6 bases, and 21 bases lay in between. From germline, CDR1 is MNHEY and CDR2 SMNVEV (reference sequence). CDR3 bases: TGTGCCAGCAGCGAGTGGGGTGTAGGGGGGGGCGAGCAGTACTTC. The encoded protein is CASSEWGVGGGEQYF.

The CDR3 nucleotides read TGTGCCAGCAGTCCCGGGACAGGCGCCTCACCCCTCCACTTT. Protein: CASSPGTGASPLHF. The chain uses TRBV2 and TRBJ1-6; 8 bases agree with TRBD1. The trim removed 5 bases at V and 10 bases at J, leaving 7 bases unmatched. Per the germline V gene, CDR1 is SNHLY and CDR2 is FYNNEI. The CDR3 is 14 amino acids. Drawing the rest from reference TRBV2 and TRBJ1-6, the complete variable domain is EPEVTQTPSHQVTQMGQEVILRCVPISNHLYFYWYRQILGQKVEFLVSFYNNEISEKSEIFDDQFSVERPDGSNFTLKIRSTKLEDSAMYFCASSPGTGASPLHFGNGTRLTVT.